This record concerns one TCR beta chain sequence. It has no known antigen specificity. No base quality values were provided; no much bigger clone lies one nucleotide off. The data originate from a study of human T cells and chemical hapten exposure (dated by TCRdb to about 2021). Notes on the research overall: For sensitization, 2% DPC in acetone was applied to an approximately 2 cm by approximately 2 cm area of upper inner arm skin. Libraries were pooled for sequencing, and variation in per-sample TCR yields was attributed mainly to small differences in library volumes within the pool. Blood samples were taken from patients before sensitization (week 0) and then at 2, 6 and about 24 weeks after DPC sensitization. In alopecia patients, the study followed how the peripheral blood TCR repertoire changed in vivo over primary and secondary sensitization to diphenylcyclopropenone (DPC), a hapten. Patch testing on the upper back used Finn chambers containing 0.01% DPC, with scoring done after 6 days according to International Contact Dermatitis Research Group standards. Weekly therapeutic DPC doses were additionally applied to the scalp of patients throughout the roughly 22-week study period. Roughly 30 alopecia patients gave blood for TCR sequencing at one to four time points (pre-sensitization, 2, 6 and 24 weeks). The patient cohort, mostly female, included alopecia areata with under or over 50% scalp involvement, alopecia totalis and alopecia universalis.

The full study reports these points: The number of PT1 expanded TCRs positively correlated with patch test score, significant at thresholds 8, 16 and 32 but not 4. Compared with pre-sensitization or healthy control sets, expanded TCRs formed significantly more large CDR3 similarity clusters, which is consistent with antigen-driven responses. No change with DPC sensitization was found in the number of TCRs above 1 in 1000 frequency, and no evidence of global repertoire structure alterations was found. Because all patients had alopecia, a presumed autoimmune disease, the immune response of the patients might differ from that of healthy individuals. Repeated subsampling changed both the strength of the expansion versus patch-test correlation and the threshold at which that correlation became significant.

This specimen's time point label, interpreted: patch test 3, about 24 weeks after DPC sensitization. This specimen's treatment or condition label, per the study, means: therapeutic diphenylcyclopropenone sensitization with weekly scalp DPC. At each patch-test visit, blood was drawn before the patch test was applied. To be eligible, patients had to be aged 18 to 70, diagnosed with alopecia and judged suitable for DPC therapy, while pregnant patients were excluded. Total RNA was extracted from unfractionated whole blood collected in Tempus Blood RNA tubes. The CDR3 contains 17 residues, cysteine and phenylalanine counted. The read is trimmed to its CDR3 DNA, 51 bases read in frame from base 1. The germline V gene gives CDR1 as MGHRA and CDR2 as YSYEKL. The junction shows trimming of 0 bases on V and 5 bases on J, and the gene matches do not reach 7 bases of it. Library preparation used RACE. Sequenced using a NextSeq 500. During library preparation, unique molecular identifiers were attached to individual cDNA molecules so that TCRs could be counted in a quantitative, reproducible way. Both TCR alpha and TCR beta chains were sequenced from each blood RNA sample. In the authors' own workflow: A median of approximately 100,000 TCRs per sample was observed, with a range of roughly 23,224 to 750,000. V, J and CDR3 annotation of the TCR reads was carried out using the Decombinator software suite. For the PS versus PT1 abundance plots, all samples were subsampled to the same number of TCRs (28,000). Expanded TCRs were defined as absent before sensitization and observed at least eight times at the 2-week time point. TCRdb passed the public sequencing reads through fastp at Q25 and MiXCR, retaining productive beta sequences. Every CDR3 protein is listed once, alongside the most common genes and DNA of its rows. The V and J calls follow TCRdb's processing rather than the paper's. This sample lists 150,000 to 200,000 distinct CDR3 sequences; about a quarter were detected once. Of the sample, about 2% falls within the top ten clones.

The rearrangement combines TRBV4-1 with TRBJ1-6, with 7 bases matching TRBD1. This specimen was whole blood, taken in connection with sensitization to the hapten diphenylcyclopropenone (DPC). The receptor's source is a woman under 30 with alopecia areata. Some clones in this sample may be carry-over from other donors' samples. The sequenced DNA: TGCGCCAGCAGCCAAGATATGGAGGGGGCAAATAATTCACCCCTCCACTTT. Translated, this gives CASSQDMEGANNSPLHF.